This is a list of T cell receptor beta chains from one sample in a study of blood T cells in healthy people across ages. MiXCR, run by TCRdb on the 5' RACE reads, gives a single entry per CDR3 protein. The table includes over a million distinct CDR3 sequences, less than 50% detected once. The sample taken for sequencing was blood. These receptors came from a woman between 55 and 75 years old in good health. The CDR3 runs from the conserved cysteine through the conserved F or W. A D gene is named only where the DNA matches it firmly. Some rows have no size entry. The others give once, few or many, or a class for an expanded clone.

V	D	size	J	CDR3	DNA
TRBV5-1	TRBD2	-	TRBJ2-1	CASSPGTGGLAGEYNEQFF	TGCGCCAGCAGCCCGGGGACAGGAGGACTAGCGGGAGAGTACAATGAGCAGTTCTTC
TRBV7-9	TRBD1	-	TRBJ2-5	CASSFSRGRGPQETQYF	TGTGCCAGCAGCTTTAGTCGTGGCAGGGGGCCACAAGAGACCCAGTACTTC
TRBV9	-	few	TRBJ2-3	CASSSRGGDTQYF	TGTGCCAGCAGCTCCCGAGGAGGAGATACGCAGTATTTT
TRBV2	TRBD1	-	TRBJ2-7	CASSDNRDRGYEQYF	TGTGCCAGCAGTGACAACCGGGACAGGGGCTACGAGCAGTACTTC
TRBV29-1	TRBD2	-	TRBJ2-5	CSVAMLAAYNEQYF	TGCAGCGTTGCAATGCTAGCGGCCTACAATGAGCAGTACTTC
TRBV12-3/TRBV12-4	-	many	TRBJ1-2	CASSPSQGGYGYTF	TGTGCCAGCAGTCCAAGTCAGGGTGGCTATGGCTACACCTTC
TRBV24-1	-	-	TRBJ2-5	CATSDLRENQETQYF	TGTGCCACCAGTGATTTGCGGGAAAACCAAGAGACCCAGTACTTC
TRBV9	TRBD2	few	TRBJ2-3	CASSVLTSGRVDTQYF	TGTGCCAGCAGCGTCCTGACTAGCGGGAGGGTTGATACGCAGTATTTT
TRBV2	TRBD2	-	TRBJ2-5	CASSEVLAGGETQYF	TGTGCCAGCAGTGAGGTACTAGCGGGAGGAGAGACCCAGTACTTC
TRBV7-2	-	-	TRBJ1-1	CASSFLSTEAFF	TGTGCCAGCAGCTTTCTCAGCACTGAAGCTTTCTTT
TRBV25-1	-	-	TRBJ1-2	CASSPGTRDGYTF	TGTGCCAGCAGTCCAGGGACCCGGGATGGCTACACCTTC
TRBV20-1	TRBD2	-	TRBJ2-3	CSARLGTSGRHTQYF	TGCAGTGCTAGGCTAGGGACTAGCGGGAGACATACGCAGTATTTT
TRBV29-1	TRBD1	-	TRBJ1-2	CSVGPDRGLVYGYTF	TGCAGCGTTGGGCCGGACAGGGGTTTAGTCTATGGCTACACCTTC
TRBV11-3	-	once	TRBJ2-1	CASSLGRPRDLAPNEQFF	TGTGCCAGCAGCTTAGGGCGCCCCCGGGACTTAGCGCCCAATGAGCAGTTCTTC
TRBV6-5	-	-	TRBJ1-1	CASVGARGVAEAFF	TGTGCCAGCGTGGGGGCTCGGGGGGTTGCTGAAGCTTTCTTT
TRBV13	-	-	TRBJ2-2	CATEPQEPNTGELFF	TGTGCCACTGAGCCGCAGGAACCGAACACCGGGGAGCTGTTTTTT
TRBV28	-	-	TRBJ2-3	CASSLTVPSSTDTQYF	TGTGCCAGCAGTTTAACGGTGCCCTCTAGCACAGATACGCAGTATTTT
TRBV7-9	TRBD2	-	TRBJ2-1	CASSIATAGGYNEQFF	TGTGCCAGCAGCATCGCTACGGCGGGAGGATACAATGAGCAGTTCTTC
TRBV27	-	few	TRBJ1-4	CASMGWIGDEKLFF	TGTGCCAGCATGGGCTGGATCGGGGATGAAAAACTGTTTTTT
TRBV3-1	TRBD2	-	TRBJ2-1	CASSPQMGTSLNEQFF	TGTGCCAGCAGCCCCCAAATGGGGACTAGCCTCAATGAGCAGTTCTTC
TRBV12-3/TRBV12-4	-	few	TRBJ2-7	CASSGTRGGEQYF	TGTGCCAGCAGTGGGACGAGGGGCGGCGAGCAGTACTTC
TRBV12-3/TRBV12-4	-	few	TRBJ2-1	CASSLSGPGNEQFF	TGTGCCAGCAGTTTAAGTGGACCGGGGAATGAGCAGTTCTTC
TRBV6-5	TRBD2	many	TRBJ2-3	CASSYSSGLADSTDTQYF	TGTGCCAGCAGTTACTCCTCCGGACTAGCGGATAGCACAGATACGCAGTATTTT
TRBV6-1	TRBD1	-	TRBJ1-3	CASIGQGYGNTIYF	TGTGCCAGCATCGGACAGGGGTACGGAAACACCATATATTTT
TRBV9	-	-	TRBJ1-6	CASSVDGGNSPPHF	TGTGCCAGCAGCGTAGACGGGGGTAATTCACCCCCCCACTTT
TRBV29-1	TRBD1	-	TRBJ2-2	CSVEETGANTGELFF	TGCAGCGTTGAGGAGACAGGGGCGAACACCGGGGAGCTGTTTTTT
TRBV9	-	few	TRBJ2-1	CASSSGVYNAQFF	TGTGCCAGCAGCTCCGGGGTTTACAATGCGCAGTTCTTC
TRBV29-1	TRBD1	few	TRBJ2-7	CSEDRVDLYEQYF	TGCAGCGAAGACAGGGTTGACCTCTACGAGCAGTACTTC